The entry below describes one T cell receptor beta chain. CDR1 is LNHDA, CDR2 SQIVND, per germline (reference sequence). V lost 6 bases and J 8 bases, leaving 14 bases between the germline ends. The CDR3 has 14 amino acids. These data are taken from a study of blood T cell repertoires in COVID-19. The repertoire was sequenced with immunoSEQ multiplex PCR; TCRdb's copy has only in-frame clones and lacks some. The data contain about 300,000 clones, 85% of them singletons. Up to 2 weeks before entering the study, exposed participants had met a COVID-19 case. The J gene is TRBJ1-6, the V gene TRBV19; possibly TRBD1 for D (6 bases). The sequence was obtained from a woman aged 25 to 45 who had been exposed to COVID-19. The sequenced material came from PBMCs or T cells enriched from blood (not recorded which). The DNA for the CDR3 is TGTGCCAGTAGCAGAGGACAGCGCTATTCACCCCTCCACTTT. Protein product: CASSRGQRYSPLHF.